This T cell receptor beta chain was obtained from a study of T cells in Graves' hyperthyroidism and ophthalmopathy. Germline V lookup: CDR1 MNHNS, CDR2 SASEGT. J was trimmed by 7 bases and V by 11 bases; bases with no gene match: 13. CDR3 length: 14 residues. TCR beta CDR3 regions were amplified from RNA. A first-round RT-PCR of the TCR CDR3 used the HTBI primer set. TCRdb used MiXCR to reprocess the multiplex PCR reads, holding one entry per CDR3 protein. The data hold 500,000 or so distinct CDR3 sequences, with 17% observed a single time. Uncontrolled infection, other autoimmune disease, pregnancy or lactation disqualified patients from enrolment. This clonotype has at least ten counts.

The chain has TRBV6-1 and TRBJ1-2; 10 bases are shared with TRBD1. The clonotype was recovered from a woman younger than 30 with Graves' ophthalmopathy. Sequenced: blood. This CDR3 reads CAGSPGQGIGGYTF. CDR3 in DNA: TGTGCCGGATCCCCGGGACAGGGGATAGGTGGCTACACCTTC.